This T cell receptor (beta chain) emerged from a study of cytomegalovirus exposure and HLA in healthy donors. Study-wide results and caveats: Among TCR beta chains of equal frequency, HLA-associated ones were more clonally expanded in a later analysis. Researchers left out some V segments, among them TRBV6-2 and TRBV6-3, as indistinguishable.

The PCR was carried out with 60 Vbeta primers and 13 Jbeta primers. The assay was immunoSEQ multiplex PCR, and TCRdb's table has in-frame clones only and misses some. Of approximately 140,000 clones in the sample, over 60% are singletons; the top ten hold under 7.5%. This clone came up once. Its specificity is not known. Trimming removed 4 bases from V and 5 bases from J; junction bases left unmatched: 9. This CDR3 has 15 amino acids. Looked up from germline, CDR1 is MGHDK and CDR2 is SYGVNS. This TCR came from a man between 40 and 49 years old in good health and CMV-seropositive. The chain links TRBV25-1 to TRBJ1-2, with 8 bases fitting TRBD1. Sequences were obtained from PBMCs. CDR3 region: CASSAPAGGRYGYTF. CDR3 in DNA: TGTGCCAGCAGTGCCCCCGCAGGGGGCCGGTATGGCTACACCTTC.